These 22 T cell receptor beta chains were sequenced from one sample in a study of blood T cell repertoires in COVID-19. TCRdb's table, derived via immunoSEQ multiplex PCR, lists solely in-frame clones and lacks some. The table includes approximately 190,000 clones, around 86% detected once. Sequenced sample: peripheral blood. These receptors came from a middle-aged woman with acute or convalescent COVID-19.

V usage is TRBV18 and J usage is TRBJ2-3; D not resolved. V lost 6 bases and J lost 2, with 15 bases in between. CDR3 length equals 15 residues. CDR1 and CDR2 (germline): KGHSH, LQKENI. The CDR3 sequence is CASSPEYLNTDTQYF. CDR3 nucleotides: TGTGCCAGCTCCCCGGAGTACCTAAACACAGATACGCAGTATTTT. Combining the CDR3 with reference TRBV18 and TRBJ2-3 gives the whole variable domain NAGVMQNPRHLVRRRGQEARLRCSPMKGHSHVYWYRQLPEEGLKFMVYLQKENIIDESGMPKERFSAEFPKEGPSILRIQQVVRGDSAAYFCASSPEYLNTDTQYFGPGTRLTVL.

The chain links TRBV30 to TRBJ2-2, with D perhaps matching TRBD1 (5 bases). V was pared by 1 base and J by 3 bases, with 6 bases between. The CDR3 length is 13 residues. Germline values: CDR1 GTSNPN, CDR2 SVGIG (reference sequence). This CDR3 is CAWSGGYTGELFF. CDR3 sequence (DNA): TGTGCCTGGAGTGGGGGCTACACCGGGGAGCTGTTTTTT.

J is TRBJ2-7 and V is TRBV27; 7 nucleotides agree with TRBD2. Germline V gives CDR1 MNHEY, CDR2 SMNVEV (reference sequence). The CDR3 totals 14 residues. V trimming: 5 bases; J trimming: 7 bases; junction bases outside the gene matches: 11. DNA of the CDR3: TGTGCCAGCAGTCCTGGACTAGTTTGGGGAGAGCAGTACTTC. It is translated as CASSPGLVWGEQYF.

V is TRBV25-1 and J is TRBJ1-2; perhaps TRBD1 as D (5 bases). The CDR3 sequence is 14 residues long. Germline CDR1 is MGHDK and CDR2 is SYGVNS. V lost 3 bases and J lost 4, with 12 bases in between. This chain's CDR3 is CASSDQGVPYGYTF. In nucleotides, the CDR3 is TGTGCCAGCAGTGACCAGGGTGTCCCCTATGGCTACACCTTC.

The chain carries TRBV9 and TRBJ1-1; maybe TRBD1 (6 bases). The CDR3 has 13 amino acids. Germline assignment: CDR1 SGDLS and CDR2 YYNGEE. Trimming took 3 bases from V and 1 from J, leaving 7 bases between them. The DNA for the CDR3 is TGTGCCAGCAGCGAGGGACAGAACACTGAAGCTTTCTTT. The encoded protein is CASSEGQNTEAFF.

This rearrangement joins TRBV2 to TRBJ1-1; D gene unclear. Trimming took 3 bases from V and 4 from J, leaving 15 bases between them. The CDR3 runs 15 residues. Per germline, CDR1 SNHLY and CDR2 FYNNEI. CDR3 loop: CASSERGAFGTEAFF. The CDR3 nucleotides read TGTGCCAGCAGTGAGCGGGGAGCGTTTGGCACTGAAGCTTTCTTT.

The gene calls are TRBV6-6 and TRBJ1-2; 9 nucleotides agree with TRBD1. V shed 5 bases, J shed 1 base, and the junction held 14 bases outside the gene matches. CDR3 size: 18 residues. From germline, CDR1 is MNHNY and CDR2 SVGAGI (reference sequence). The CDR3 is CASSPVPGQGVINYGYTF. For the CDR3, the DNA is TGTGCCAGCAGTCCAGTGCCGGGACAGGGAGTAATTAACTATGGCTACACCTTC.

This chain uses TRBV3-1 (or the pseudogene TRBV3-2) with TRBJ2-7, with a weak D call TRBD2 (7 bases). V gave up 1 base and J gave up 2 bases, with 9 bases separating them. The CDR3 loop spans 14 amino acids. Germline V gene lookup returns CDR1 LGHDT and CDR2 YNNKEL (reference sequence). The CDR3 reads CASSQGGGPYEQYF. The CDR3 bases are TGTGCCAGCAGCCAAGGGGGGGGGCCCTACGAGCAGTACTTC.

This clone showed up just a few times. V is TRBV19 and J is TRBJ1-4; TRBD1 aligns across 8 bases. V shed 5 bases, J shed 0 bases, and the junction held 8 bases outside the gene matches. The CDR3 loop spans 17 amino acids. The germline V gene has CDR1 LNHDA and CDR2 SQIVND (reference sequence). CDR3 in amino acids: CASSAGQGAPTNEKLFF. The CDR3 DNA sequence: TGTGCCAGTAGTGCCGGCCAGGGGGCACCAACTAATGAAAAACTGTTTTTT.

The rearrangement joins TRBV28 to TRBJ1-5, with D unclear. The CDR3 has 15 residues. Germline-derived CDR1 and CDR2 are MDHEN and SYDVKM. V lost 4 bases and J 2 bases, leaving 12 bases between the germline ends. In nucleotides, the CDR3 is TGTGCCAGCAGTTCGATGGCTTTGGGCAATCAGCCCCAGCATTTT. It is translated as CASSSMALGNQPQHF.

Written as DNA, the CDR3 is TGTGCCTGGAGTGTACTACAAGTAAACTATGGCTACACCTTC. Protein product: CAWSVLQVNYGYTF. This sequence joins TRBV30 and TRBJ1-2; D not resolved. The V gene lost 0 bases and the J gene lost 2 bases, with 10 bases spanning the gap. This CDR3 is built from 14 residues. Germline-derived CDR1 and CDR2 are GTSNPN and SVGIG (reference sequence). The complete variable domain, with remaining parts taken from reference TRBV30 and TRBJ1-2, reads SQTIHQWPATLVQPVGSPLSLECTVEGTSNPNLYWYRQAAGRGLQLLFYSVGIGQISSEVPQNLSASRPQDRQFILSSKKLLLSDSGFYLCAWSVLQVNYGYTFGSGTRLTVV.

Here the CDR3 DNA reads TGTGCCAGCAGCCTCCGGACTAGCGGAGAGACCCAGTACTTC. Its protein product is CASSLRTSGETQYF. The chain recombines TRBV7-2 with TRBJ2-5, with 10 bases that match TRBD2. The CDR3 loop spans 14 amino acids. J lost 4 bases, V lost 5 bases, and 4 bases had no gene match. Germline values: CDR1 SGHTA, CDR2 FQGNSA.

The V gene is TRBV5-6, the J gene TRBJ1-2; a weak D match, TRBD1 (5 bases). The germline gives CDR1 SGHDT, CDR2 YYEEEE. The CDR3 consists of 16 residues. Trimming shortened V by 0 bases and J by 4 bases, and 16 bases separated the two germline ends. CDR3 coding DNA: TGTGCCAGCAGCTTGGAAGGCAGGGCTAAGCTCTATGGCTACACCTTC. It is translated as CASSLEGRAKLYGYTF. Looking up the rest from reference TRBV5-6 and TRBJ1-2 gives the full variable domain: DAGVTQSPTHLIKTRGQQVTLRCSPKSGHDTVSWYQQALGQGPQFIFQYYEEEERQRGNFPDRFSGHQFPNYSSELNVNALLLGDSALYLCASSLEGRAKLYGYTFGSGTRLTVV.

This chain links TRBV6-4 with TRBJ2-1; tentatively, D is TRBD2 (6 bases). This CDR3 is built from 14 residues. Trimming took 4 bases from V and 8 from J, leaving 15 bases between them. Looked up from germline, CDR1 is MRHNA and CDR2 is SNTAGT. The CDR3 bases are TGTGCCAGCAGTGGCTCAGGAGGGGCCGATGAGCAGTTCTTC. Translated, it gives CASSGSGGADEQFF.

The chain uses TRBV2 and TRBJ2-7; D is unresolved. CDR3 length: 12 residues. Germline V CDR1 and CDR2: SNHLY, FYNNEI. V shed 8 bases and J shed 2 bases, with 10 bases lying between them. The CDR3 DNA reads TGTGCCAGCCTGAACATCGCCTACGAGCAGTACTTC. Amino acids: CASLNIAYEQYF.

J is TRBJ1-5 and V is TRBV6-5, with D maybe TRBD1 (6 bases). Trimming took 6 bases from V and 0 from J, leaving 12 bases between them. CDR1 and CDR2 (germline): MNHEY, SVGAGI. This CDR3 spans 15 amino acids. The CDR3 region is CASSSTGYSNQPQHF. The CDR3 DNA follows: TGTGCCAGCAGCTCGACAGGATATAGCAATCAGCCCCAGCATTTT.

This clone was seen more than once but under ten times. The chain joins TRBV6-2 or TRBV6-3 to TRBJ1-2, with D hard to call. Germline CDR1 and CDR2: MNHEY and SVGEGT. V shed 0 bases and J shed 10 bases, with 12 bases lying between them. This CDR3 spans 13 amino acids. The CDR3 region has the DNA TGTGCCAGCAGTTACTCGAGCGGCGACAACTACACCTTC. This translates into CASSYSSGDNYTF.

The V call is TRBV28, the J call TRBJ1-2; D not certain. Germline V gene lookup returns CDR1 MDHEN and CDR2 SYDVKM. V was cut by 4 bases and J by 5 bases, with 11 bases left in between. The CDR3 is 13 amino acids. CDR3 in DNA: TGTGCCAGCAGTTCCTCAAGCTCTTATGGCTACACCTTC. This encodes CASSSSSSYGYTF.

V usage is TRBV7-2 and J usage is TRBJ1-2; D may be TRBD1 (6 bases). The CDR3 covers 12 residues. V was clipped by 8 bases and J by 6 bases, with 13 bases between them. Germline V lookup: CDR1 SGHTA, CDR2 FQGNSA. The CDR3 DNA reads TGTGCCAGCCGCGGACAGCGACATGGCTACACCTTC. Translated: CASRGQRHGYTF.

The chain couples TRBV6-1 to TRBJ1-1; unclear D gene. CDR3 length: 13 amino acids. V gave up 2 bases and J gave up 3 bases, with 7 bases separating them. Germline lookup yields CDR1 MNHNS and CDR2 SASEGT. Written as DNA, the CDR3 is TGTGCCAGCAGTGAATCCCTATACACTGAAGCTTTCTTT. It specifies CASSESLYTEAFF.

The rearrangement joins TRBV2 to TRBJ1-2; 9 nucleotides agree with TRBD1. In germline, CDR1 is SNHLY, CDR2 FYNNEI. The CDR3 extends over 15 amino acids. The V gene end was trimmed by 1 base and the J gene end by 4 bases; junction bases not matched to a gene: 4. Here the CDR3 DNA reads TGTGCCAGCAGTGAAGGACAGGGGGTTGTCTATGGCTACACCTTC. Translated: CASSEGQGVVYGYTF.

The chain links TRBV5-1 to TRBJ2-5, with TRBD2 as a possible D gene (6 bases). The germline CDR1 and CDR2 sequences are SGHRS and YFSETQ. The CDR3 has 15 amino acids. Trimming stripped 5 bases from V and 5 bases from J, with 19 bases between. CDR3 amino acids: CASRTGTANSETQYF. CDR3 coding DNA: TGCGCCAGCAGAACCGGGACTGCCAACTCCGAGACCCAGTACTTC.